Here is one TCR beta chain with its context. The antigen remains undetermined. Sequenced with the Oncomine TCR Beta short-read assay was DNA taken from cultured CD4+ T cells. Genomic DNA was extracted from cultured CD4+ T cells. TCRdb reprocessed the PCR reads with MiXCR, giving one entry per CDR3 protein. The sample has 12,000 or so distinct CDR3 sequences; approximately 50% are singletons. Stated treatment: approximately 9-day PBMC culture with coronavirus spike peptide pools or control peptides (ViraFEST assay). The data belong to a study of vaccination and CD4 T cells after COVID-19. Study-level information: Comprising six males and four females, the convalescent participants counted two Hispanic individuals among them. Cultures that served as controls received a CEFX pool, an HIV-1 Nef pool, or no peptide.

General study results and limits: A nonsignificant rise from roughly 22 to 38 was seen in the median number of SARS-CoV-2-reactive clonotypes.

V was clipped by 1 base and J by 1 base, with 2 bases between them. The CDR3 length is 13 residues. Germline V gene lookup returns CDR1 SGHTA and CDR2 FQGNSA. Sequencing was done on a sample of CD4+ T cells from blood, cultured in vitro. The clonotype originates from a human donor who had recovered from COVID-19. J is TRBJ1-3 and V is TRBV7-2, with D uncertain. The DNA for the CDR3 is TGTGCCAGCAGCTTAGGTTCTGGAAACACCATATATTTT. The encoded protein is CASSLGSGNTIYF.